Shown below are 26 T cell receptor beta chains from a single sample sequenced in a study of T cells in Graves' hyperthyroidism and ophthalmopathy. Authors of the study amplified TCR beta CDR3 regions from RNA transcripts. During a first-round RT-PCR of the TCR CDR3, the HTBI primer set was used. TCRdb independently ran MiXCR on the multiplex PCR reads; one entry per CDR3 protein. Counted here are 450,000 to 700,000 distinct CDR3 sequences, just over 45% occurring once; the ten biggest clones make up around 20%. Sequenced: peripheral blood or thyroid tissue (not recorded which). All receptors come from an adult woman with Graves' disease, either hyperthyroidism or ophthalmopathy (not recorded which).

This clonotype occurred many times. V and J are TRBV2 and TRBJ1-1; 7 bases align to TRBD1. CDR3 size: 17 residues. Losses at the gene ends were 0 bases for V and 0 bases for J; bases not matched to a gene: 7. Germline V gene sequence: CDR1 SNHLY, CDR2 FYNNEI. CDR3 in DNA: TGTGCCAGCAGTGAAGCTTTCCAGGGACAGCTGAACACTGAAGCTTTCTTT. It specifies CASSEAFQGQLNTEAFF. The complete variable domain, with remaining parts taken from reference TRBV2 and TRBJ1-1, reads EPEVTQTPSHQVTQMGQEVILRCVPISNHLYFYWYRQILGQKVEFLVSFYNNEISEKSEIFDDQFSVERPDGSNFTLKIRSTKLEDSAMYFCASSEAFQGQLNTEAFFGQGTRLTVV.

For this clonotype: Since no conserved phenylalanine or tryptophan closes the CDR3, a read error is the likely cause. The DNA is left out, because the CDR3 cannot be placed on it with certainty; the CDR3 is given as TCRdb lists it. The chain uses TRBV7-2 and TRBJ2-7. Counting both end residues, the CDR3 totals 11 amino acids. From germline, CDR1 is SGHTA and CDR2 FQGNSA. The CDR3 loop reads CASSLEGLAYT.

This clonotype was observed many times. The V gene is TRBV4-1, the J gene TRBJ1-2, with D possibly TRBD1 on 5 matching bases. The germline V gene has CDR1 MGHRA and CDR2 YSYEKL. The CDR3 runs 15 residues. The V gene lost 1 base and the J gene lost 6 bases, with 15 bases spanning the gap. CDR3 nucleotide sequence: TGCGCCAGCAGCCAAGGGTTTGGAGGGGTGGATGGCTACACCTTC. This encodes CASSQGFGGVDGYTF.

Ten or more counts support this clonotype. J is TRBJ2-7 and V is TRBV20-1; D uncertain. Germline CDR1 reads DFQATT; CDR2 reads SNEGSKA (reference sequence). The V gene lost 1 base and the J gene lost 1 base, with 11 bases spanning the gap. The CDR3 is made up of 14 amino acids. CDR3 sequence reads: CSARVASSSYEQYF. The CDR3 nucleotides read TGCAGTGCTAGAGTAGCATCTTCGTCCTACGAGCAGTACTTC.

This chain joins TRBV28 and TRBJ1-4; the D gene is possibly TRBD1 (6 bases). Germline V gene lookup returns CDR1 MDHEN and CDR2 SYDVKM. The V end was cut by 6 bases, the J end by 5 bases, with 22 bases between. The CDR3 has 17 residues. CDR3 protein: CASRPFPVGAKNEKLFF. The DNA of the CDR3 is TGTGCCAGCAGACCATTCCCGGTGGGGGCAAAGAATGAAAAACTGTTTTTT.

The chain has TRBV7-8 and TRBJ2-5, with 9 bases lining up with TRBD1. Germline-derived CDR1 and CDR2 are SGHVS and FQNEAQ. V lost 3 bases to trimming and J lost 11 bases; unmatched junction nucleotides: 10. This CDR3 has 14 residues. CDR3 DNA sequence: TGTGCCAGCAGCTTCGTGACAGGGGGGGATACGCAGTACTTC. Encoded protein: CASSFVTGGDTQYF.

This clonotype was seen repeatedly, ten times or more. V is TRBV10-1 and J is TRBJ2-2, with 11 bases fitting TRBD2. The CDR3 extends over 16 amino acids. Per germline, CDR1 WNHNN and CDR2 SYGVQD (reference sequence). The V gene end was trimmed by 6 bases and the J gene end by 5 bases; junction bases not matched to a gene: 8. The CDR3 nucleotides are TGCGCCAGCAGCCCGGGACTAGCGGTGGAGACCGGGGAGCTGTTTTTT. This sequence encodes CASSPGLAVETGELFF.

The table lists this clonotype with many counts. The V and J genes are TRBV27 and TRBJ2-7; TRBD2 agrees at 9 bases. The CDR3 is 14 residues long. The germline V gene has CDR1 MNHEY and CDR2 SMNVEV (reference sequence). J lost 3 bases, V lost 5 bases, and 5 bases had no gene match. CDR3 loop: CASSPRGGGYEQYF. Here the CDR3 DNA reads TGTGCCAGCAGTCCGCGGGGGGGCGGCTACGAGCAGTACTTC.

This clonotype was seen ten or more times. The chain couples TRBV4-1 to TRBJ1-1; D unresolved. V was pared by 4 bases and J by 4 bases, with 16 bases between. CDR1 is MGHRA and CDR2 is YSYEKL in the germline V gene. This CDR3 contains 15 residues. The CDR3 here is CASSPLELQSTEAFF. The CDR3 DNA reads TGCGCCAGCAGCCCCCTGGAATTGCAGAGCACTGAAGCTTTCTTT.

This chain connects TRBV2 to TRBJ2-5, with 9 bases lining up with TRBD2. The J call may be mistaken, given a closer DNA end match to TRBJ2-4. CDR1 is SNHLY and CDR2 is FYNNEI in the germline V gene. This CDR3 has 16 residues. The CDR3 coding sequence is TGTGCCAGCAGTTACGCGGGAGGGCCTTTAGGGGACATTCAGTACTTC. Protein product: CASSYAGGPLGDIQYF.

There are many counts of this clonotype. A read error may account for a junction end that differs from germline. The chain links TRBV7-9 to TRBJ1-1, with D unclear. Germline assignment: CDR1 SEHNR and CDR2 FQNEAQ (reference sequence). The CDR3 totals 14 residues. The CDR3 DNA is TGTGCCAGCAGCTCCCTCCGAGGACGGTCTGAAACTTTCTTT. Its protein product is CASSSLRGRSETFF. The complete variable domain, with remaining parts taken from reference TRBV7-9 and TRBJ1-1, reads DTGVSQNPRHKITKRGQNVTFRCDPISEHNRLYWYRQTLGQGPEFLTYFQNEAQLEKSRLLSDRFSAERPKGSFSTLEIQRTEQGDSAMYLCASSSLRGRSETFFGQGTRLTVV.

This clonotype was recorded at least ten times. V is TRBV29-1 and J is TRBJ1-2, with D possibly matching TRBD1 (5 bases). The CDR3 length is 14 residues. Germline CDR1 and CDR2: SQVTM and ANQGSEA. The V end was cut by 3 bases, the J end by 5 bases, with 16 bases between. This chain's CDR3 is CSVEGGEVHYGYTF. The DNA of the CDR3 is TGCAGCGTTGAGGGGGGTGAGGTGCATTATGGCTACACCTTC.

The chain uses TRBV10-3 and TRBJ1-2; perhaps TRBD1 as D (6 bases). The V gene's germline CDR1 is ENHRY and CDR2 SYGVKD. The ends were cut back, 4 bases at V and 7 bases at J, with 16 bases in the middle. CDR3 length equals 14 residues. The CDR3 DNA reads TGTGCCATCAGTGGGGCCGGGGGCTCGGGTGGCTACACCTTC. It is translated as CAISGAGGSGGYTF.

The chain has TRBV7-2 and TRBJ2-5; TRBD2 might be the D (5 bases). This CDR3 is 17 amino acids long. The V gene lost 6 bases and the J gene lost 5 bases, with 25 bases spanning the gap. Germline CDR1 SGHTA, CDR2 FQGNSA. CDR3 DNA: TGTGCCAGCAGGAGGGCCCCGGTGTGGGAGCTTTCCGAGACCCAGTACTTC. Its translation: CASRRAPVWELSETQYF.

DNA of the CDR3: TGTGCCAGTAGTCGACAGGGAGGAAATTCACCCCTCCACTTT. It translates to CASSRQGGNSPLHF. The chain carries TRBV19 and TRBJ1-6; 7 bases line up with TRBD1. CDR1 and CDR2 from the germline V gene are LNHDA and SQIVND (reference sequence). This CDR3 has 14 residues. V lost 5 bases and J lost 7; bases outside the gene matches: 5.

This clonotype was picked up a small number of times. In DNA, the CDR3 is TGTGCCAGCAGTTTGTGGACAAAGAACACTGAAGCTTTCTTT. Translation gives CASSLWTKNTEAFF. This chain connects TRBV7-9 to TRBJ1-1, with a tentative D call TRBD1 (5 bases). V lost 6 bases, J lost 1 base, and 12 bases lay in between. The CDR3 has 14 residues. The germline V gene has CDR1 SEHNR and CDR2 FQNEAQ (reference sequence).

This chain links TRBV6-5 with TRBJ1-5; D perhaps matches TRBD1 (5 bases). The CDR3 is 12 amino acids. Trimming took 7 bases from V and 3 from J, leaving 7 bases between them. Germline CDR1 and CDR2: MNHEY and SVGAGI. The CDR3 region has the DNA TGTGCCAGCACAGGGAACAATCAGCCCCAGCATTTT. As protein: CASTGNNQPQHF.

The table lists this clonotype with a few counts. The V gene is TRBV15, the J gene TRBJ2-5; 7 nucleotides agree with TRBD1. Germline V CDR1 and CDR2: LNHNV, YYDKDF (reference sequence). V shed 3 bases and J 4 bases; nucleotides not matched to a gene: 5. The CDR3 runs to 14 residues. CDR3 nucleotides: TGTGCCACCAGCAGGGACAGGCAAGGAGAGACCCAGTACTTC. Its translation: CATSRDRQGETQYF.

The chain carries TRBV10-3 and TRBJ2-5; D could derive from TRBD1 or TRBD2 (5 bases each). The CDR3 loop spans 13 amino acids. The V gene lost 8 bases and the J gene lost 5 bases, with 15 bases spanning the gap. The germline gives CDR1 ENHRY, CDR2 SYGVKD. CDR3 nucleotide sequence: TGTGCCATCGGTCTCGCCGGGGACGAGACCCAGTACTTC. Its translation is CAIGLAGDETQYF.

The V call is TRBV2, the J call TRBJ1-5, with 7 bases lining up with TRBD1. J was trimmed by 1 base and V by 9 bases; bases with no gene match: 3. Germline assignment: CDR1 SNHLY and CDR2 FYNNEI. The CDR3 loop spans 13 amino acids. The CDR3 DNA is TGTGCCAGTGAACAGGGGAGCAATCAGCCCCAGCATTTT. Protein product: CASEQGSNQPQHF.

V and J are TRBV2 and TRBJ1-2; a weak D match, TRBD1 (5 bases). CDR1 and CDR2 (germline): SNHLY, FYNNEI. Trimming took off 5 bases at V and 0 bases at J, with 13 bases between the two ends. CDR3 length: 15 residues. The CDR3, as DNA: TGTGCCAGCAGTCCAGAGGGGTCCTCTAACTATGGCTACACCTTC. It codes for CASSPEGSSNYGYTF.

There are many counts of this clonotype. The chain combines TRBV9 with TRBJ2-2; TRBD2 agrees at 8 bases. Germline V CDR1 and CDR2: SGDLS, YYNGEE. CDR3 length equals 17 residues. Trimming cost V 0 bases and J 0 bases; bases outside gene matches: 4. CDR3 region: CASSVAPAGANTGELFF. The CDR3 region has the DNA TGTGCCAGCAGCGTAGCCCCAGCGGGAGCGAACACCGGGGAGCTGTTTTTT.

The V and J genes are TRBV10-3 and TRBJ2-1, with TRBD1 matching over 8 bases. The CDR3 loop spans 14 amino acids. V lost 5 bases and J lost 8; bases outside the gene matches: 8. Germline loops: CDR1 ENHRY, CDR2 SYGVKD. DNA of the CDR3: TGTGCCATCAGTCCGGGACAGGATTGGCATGAGCAGTTCTTC. The encoded protein is CAISPGQDWHEQFF.

This clonotype has at least ten counts. J is TRBJ2-2 and V is TRBV2; D call uncertain. CDR3 length: 15 amino acids. Germline V gene lookup returns CDR1 SNHLY and CDR2 FYNNEI. The V end lost 0 bases, the J end lost 2 bases, and 7 bases lay between the germline ends. The CDR3 DNA reads as TGTGCCAGCAGTGAAGCAGTCTTCAACACCGGGGAGCTGTTTTTT. Residues: CASSEAVFNTGELFF. The complete variable domain, with remaining parts taken from reference TRBV2 and TRBJ2-2, reads EPEVTQTPSHQVTQMGQEVILRCVPISNHLYFYWYRQILGQKVEFLVSFYNNEISEKSEIFDDQFSVERPDGSNFTLKIRSTKLEDSAMYFCASSEAVFNTGELFFGEGSRLTVL.

This chain connects TRBV10-3 to TRBJ2-7, with TRBD1 as a possible D gene (6 bases). V lost 1 base, J lost 4 bases, and 23 bases lay in between. The CDR3 totals 18 residues. Germline CDR1 and CDR2: ENHRY and SYGVKD. The DNA of the CDR3 is TGTGCCATCAGTGAGTTCTCAGGGGCGGGCTTGAATACTTACGAGCAGTACTTC. Amino acids: CAISEFSGAGLNTYEQYF.

With respect to this clonotype: Its ends do not fully match the called genes, so a read error is possible. The V call is TRBV14, the J call TRBJ1-6; D not resolved. This CDR3 is built from 12 residues. Germline loops: CDR1 SGHDN, CDR2 FVKESK. CDR3: CASSLGNSPLLF. The CDR3 DNA is TGTGCCAGCAGCTTAGGCAATTCACCCCTCCTCTTT.